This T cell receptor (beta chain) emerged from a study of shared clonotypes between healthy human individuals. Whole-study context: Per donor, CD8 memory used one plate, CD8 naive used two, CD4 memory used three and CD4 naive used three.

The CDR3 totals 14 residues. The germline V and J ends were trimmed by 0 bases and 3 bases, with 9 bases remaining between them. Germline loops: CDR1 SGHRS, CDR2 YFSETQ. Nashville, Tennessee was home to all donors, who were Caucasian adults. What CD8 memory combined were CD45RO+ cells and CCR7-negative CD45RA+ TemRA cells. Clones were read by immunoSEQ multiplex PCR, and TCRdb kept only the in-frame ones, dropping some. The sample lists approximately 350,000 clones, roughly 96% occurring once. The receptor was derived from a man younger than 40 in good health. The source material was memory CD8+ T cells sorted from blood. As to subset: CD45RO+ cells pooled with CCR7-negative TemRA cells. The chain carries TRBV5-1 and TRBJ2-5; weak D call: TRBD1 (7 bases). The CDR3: CASSLARGEETQYF. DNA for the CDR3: TGCGCCAGCAGCTTGGCCAGGGGGGAAGAGACCCAGTACTTC.